These 9 T cell receptor beta chains originate from one sample sequenced in a study of identical twins. TCRdb used MiXCR to reprocess the 5' RACE reads, holding one entry per CDR3 protein. The table shows over 550,000 distinct CDR3 sequences, with roughly 7.1% occurring only once. This sample was also put to use in a study of yellow fever vaccine responses in identical twins.

Sequencing was performed on PBMCs. These receptors all come from a woman between 18 and 29 years old in good health.

This clonotype was counted at least ten times. The chain links TRBV20-1 to TRBJ1-1; D perhaps matches TRBD1 (6 bases). CDR1 is DFQATT, CDR2 SNEGSKA, per germline (reference sequence). The CDR3 is made up of 14 amino acids. V shed 3 bases and J shed 5 bases, with 16 bases lying between them. The CDR3 DNA is TGCAGTGCTAGTTTTCTAGGGGGGAGGACTGAAGCTTTCTTT. It yields the protein CSASFLGGRTEAFF.

There are a few counts of this clonotype. The rearrangement uses TRBV7-2 and TRBJ1-1, with a weak D call TRBD1 (5 bases). CDR1 is SGHTA and CDR2 is FQGNSA in the germline V gene. The CDR3 has 14 amino acids. V was trimmed by 3 bases and J by 4 bases, leaving 12 bases between them. The CDR3: CASSFEAGVTEAFF. The CDR3 nucleotides are TGTGCCAGCAGCTTCGAAGCGGGGGTCACTGAAGCTTTCTTT. Using reference TRBV7-2 and TRBJ1-1 for the parts outside the CDR3, the full variable domain is GAGVSQSPSNKVTEKGKDVELRCDPISGHTALYWYRQSLGQGLEFLIYFQGNSAPDKSGLPSDRFSAERTGGSVSTLTIQRTQQEDSAVYLCASSFEAGVTEAFFGQGTRLTVV.

This clonotype appeared many times. V and J are TRBV6-1 and TRBJ2-7; 16 nucleotides line up with TRBD2. This CDR3 has 15 residues. Germline trimming cut 8 bases from V and 5 bases from J; bases unmatched to any gene: 6. Germline V gene sequence: CDR1 MNHNS, CDR2 SASEGT. CDR3 bases: TGTGCCAGCCAGGGGACTAGCGGGAGGGCCCACGAGCAGTACTTC. Translated: CASQGTSGRAHEQYF.

Note on this clonotype: This may arise from a read error, as a much more abundant clone is one base away. In this CDR3 the conserved last residue, phenylalanine or tryptophan, is missing, so a read error is likely. The CDR3 loop reads CASSVAPDSLEEQYL. CDR3 DNA: TGTGCCAGCAGCGTAGCTCCGGACAGCCTAGAGGAGCAGTACCTC. The chain uses TRBV9 and TRBJ2-7; tentative D call: TRBD1 (6 bases). This CDR3 is built from 15 residues. CDR1 is SGDLS and CDR2 is YYNGEE in the germline V gene. Between the trimmed V and J ends, which lost 0 bases and 7 bases, there was a span of 17 bases.

In this sample, this clonotype turned up many times. The J gene is TRBJ2-3, the V gene TRBV7-9, with TRBD1 identical over 7 bases. Germline V lookup: CDR1 SEHNR, CDR2 FQNEAQ (reference sequence). This CDR3 region has 14 residues. V lost 5 bases to trimming and J lost 1 base; unmatched junction nucleotides: 3. The CDR3 reads CASSVQGRTDTQYF. As DNA, the CDR3 is TGTGCCAGCAGCGTACAGGGGCGCACAGATACGCAGTATTTT.

V and J are TRBV3-1 and TRBJ2-5, with no clear D. This CDR3 comprises 15 residues. Germline values: CDR1 LGHDT, CDR2 YNNKEL (reference sequence). V lost 3 bases and J lost 4, with 15 bases in between. Here the CDR3 reads CASSQNVAIGETQYF. The DNA of the CDR3 is TGTGCCAGCAGCCAGAACGTAGCCATAGGAGAGACCCAGTACTTC.

This chain connects TRBV20-1 to TRBJ2-1; D remains unclear. Trimming cost V 3 bases and J 3 bases, with 9 bases left between them. Germline CDR1 and CDR2: DFQATT and SNEGSKA (reference sequence). The CDR3 runs to 13 residues. The CDR3 region is CSASSSLYNEQFF. CDR3 nucleotide sequence: TGCAGTGCTAGCAGCAGTCTCTACAATGAGCAGTTCTTC.

This clonotype has a handful of counts. This sequence joins TRBV19 and TRBJ1-1; D is unclear. CDR1 is LNHDA and CDR2 is SQIVND in the germline V gene (reference sequence). The CDR3 loop spans 15 amino acids. V was trimmed by 0 bases and J by 2 bases, leaving 10 bases between them. The CDR3 sequence: CASSIDAGYNTEAFF. In DNA form, the CDR3 reads TGTGCCAGTAGTATAGACGCGGGTTATAACACTGAAGCTTTCTTT.

This clonotype was counted only a few times. The CDR3, as DNA: TGCGCCAGCAGCTTGGATCAGGGGCTAGTGAACACTGAAGCTTTCTTT. The encoded protein is CASSLDQGLVNTEAFF. The genes are TRBV5-1 and TRBJ1-1; the D gene is possibly TRBD1 (6 bases). The CDR3 loop spans 16 amino acids. Trimming cost V 0 bases and J 0 bases, with 12 bases left between them. CDR1 and CDR2 from the germline V gene are SGHRS and YFSETQ.